One sample yielded the 23 T cell receptor beta chains listed below, sequenced in a study of molecular identifiers for immune sequencing clone quantification. TCRdb re-called the PCR reads through MiXCR, storing one row per CDR3 protein. The sample has some 650,000 distinct CDR3 sequences; 15% to 20% are singletons. The source material was naive CD8+ T cells from blood, with Jurkat cell RNA spiked in. Regarding subset: FACS-sorted CD8+CD4-CCR7+CD45RA+ naive T cells. These receptors were obtained from a human donor in good health. Some libraries in this study had Jurkat cell RNA spiked in.

To note about this clonotype: A single base separates this from a much larger clone, so it may be a read error. The J gene is TRBJ2-7, the V gene TRBV7-6; D unclear. The germline gives CDR1 SGHVS, CDR2 FNYEAQ. The CDR3 covers 15 residues. CDR3 residues: CAGSLDQTSEYEQYF. For the CDR3, the DNA is TGTGCCGGCAGCTTAGATCAGACCTCAGAGTACGAGCAGTACTTC.

This clonotype turned up a few times. The chain has TRBV20-1 and TRBJ2-7; 9 nucleotides match TRBD1. Germline-derived CDR1 and CDR2 are DFQATT and SNEGSKA (reference sequence). J was trimmed by 7 bases and V by 0 bases; bases with no gene match: 7. The CDR3 consists of 14 residues. The CDR3 nucleotides read TGCAGTGCTAGAGACCGGGACAGGGCGTTAGAGCAGTACTTC. Its translation is CSARDRDRALEQYF.

Note on this clonotype: Relative to the germline gene, one junction end is altered; a read error may explain this. This sequence joins TRBV9 and TRBJ2-7; possible D gene TRBD2, 5 bases. Germline CDR1 reads SGDLS; CDR2 reads YYNGEE. This CDR3 has 14 residues. The DNA for the CDR3 is TGTGCCAGCAGCCCCCGGTTTAGCGAACACGAGCAGCACTTC. This codes for CASSPRFSEHEQHF.

This clonotype was counted a few times. The V and J genes are TRBV7-9 and TRBJ1-1; D possibly corresponds to TRBD1 (6 bases). Germline lookup yields CDR1 SEHNR and CDR2 FQNEAQ (reference sequence). The CDR3 is 15 amino acids. The V end was cut by 5 bases, the J end by 5 bases, with 18 bases between. The CDR3, as DNA: TGTGCCAGCAGCCCTACACAGGGTCAGAGGACTGAAGCTTTCTTT. It translates to CASSPTQGQRTEAFF.

This clonotype came up many times. This sequence joins TRBV7-9 and TRBJ2-3; perhaps TRBD2 as D (5 bases). CDR1 and CDR2 (germline): SEHNR, FQNEAQ (reference sequence). There are 16 residues in the CDR3. Trimming pared 6 bases from V and 2 bases from J, leaving 18 bases between. The CDR3: CASSFLSRRVTDTQYF. CDR3 in DNA: TGTGCCAGCAGTTTCCTTAGTAGGCGGGTCACAGATACGCAGTATTTT.

This chain connects TRBV12-3 or TRBV12-4 to TRBJ2-1, with unresolved D. V shed 0 bases and J shed 2 bases, with 17 bases lying between them. This CDR3 has 18 residues. The CDR3 DNA is TGTGCCAGCAGTTTAGCGGCCGTCTTAGGGCAGCCCTACAATGAGCAGTTCTTC. It specifies CASSLAAVLGQPYNEQFF.

This clonotype was seen ten or more times. The chain joins TRBV7-9 to TRBJ1-1; D remains unclear. Germline V gene sequence: CDR1 SEHNR, CDR2 FQNEAQ (reference sequence). V was shortened by 9 bases and J by 1 base, with 12 bases between the two germline ends. The CDR3 runs to 13 residues. The CDR3 is CASLREPNTEAFF. For the CDR3, the DNA is TGTGCCAGTCTGAGGGAACCGAACACTGAAGCTTTCTTT.

There are many counts of this clonotype. J is TRBJ2-7 and V is TRBV6-2 or TRBV6-3, with a weak D call TRBD2 (6 bases). CDR3 length: 15 residues. V lost 6 bases to trimming and J lost 3 bases, with 18 bases between them. Looked up from germline, CDR1 is MNHEY and CDR2 is SVGEGT. CDR3 DNA: TGTGCCAGCAGCAATCCGACTAGGACTGACTACGAGCAGTACTTC. Translation: CASSNPTRTDYEQYF.

This clonotype has ten or more counts. The J gene is TRBJ2-3, the V gene TRBV4-3, with 9 nucleotides matching TRBD2. Germline trimming cut 4 bases from V and 5 bases from J; bases unmatched to any gene: 10. Germline CDR1 reads LGHNA; CDR2 reads YSLEER. The CDR3 totals 16 residues. The CDR3 loop reads CASSPGFRGRVDTQYF. DNA of the CDR3: TGCGCCAGCAGCCCAGGGTTTCGCGGGAGGGTAGATACGCAGTATTTT.

This clonotype was counted between two and nine times. The rearrangement joins TRBV2 to TRBJ2-7; the D gene is possibly TRBD1 (5 bases). Between the trimmed V and J ends, which lost 1 base and 5 bases, there was a span of 12 bases. The germline V gene encodes CDR1 SNHLY and CDR2 FYNNEI. The CDR3 consists of 14 residues. In DNA, the CDR3 is TGTGCCAGCAGTGAAGGGTCAGGGATCAACGAGCAGTACTTC. It codes for CASSEGSGINEQYF.

Turning to this clonotype: A much larger clone sits a single nucleotide away, making a read error possible. The chain carries TRBV9 and TRBJ1-5, with D uncertain. The CDR3 runs 14 residues. Looked up from germline, CDR1 is SGDLS and CDR2 is YYNGEE. The CDR3 coding sequence is TGTGCCAGCAGCGACCGACCTGGCCCTCAGTCCCAGCATTTT. Translated, it gives CASSDRPGPQSQHF.

Note on this clonotype: This may come from a read error, since a much larger clone is one base off. The chain is built from TRBV13 and TRBJ2-3; the D gene is possibly TRBD2 (7 bases). The CDR3 length is 15 residues. CDR1 PRHDT and CDR2 FYEKMQ come from the germline V gene (reference sequence). Trimming removed 5 bases from V and 4 bases from J, with 16 bases in between. This chain's CDR3 is CASSPVGGLPDTQYF. The DNA of the CDR3 is TGTGCCAGCAGCCCAGTGGGGGGGCTACCAGATACGCAGTATTTT.

Notes on this clonotype: Being one base from a much bigger clone, this may be a read error. This CDR3 fails to terminate in the conserved phenylalanine or tryptophan, so it likely reflects a read error. The chain combines TRBV20-1 with TRBJ2-4, with no clear D. V gave up 6 bases and J gave up 0 bases, with 18 bases separating them. This CDR3 region has 16 residues. Germline CDR1 is DFQATT and CDR2 is SNEGSKA (reference sequence). CDR3 coding DNA: TGCAGTGCCGTAAAATGGGAAGGATTAGCCAAAAACATTCAGTACTGC. Translation gives CSAVKWEGLAKNIQYC.

In its sample, this clonotype was seen many times. The V call is TRBV12-5, the J call TRBJ2-7; 7 nucleotides align to TRBD1. This CDR3 has 13 amino acids. Germline V gene data show CDR1 as LGHNT and CDR2 as FRNRAP. Trimming at V came to 6 bases and at J to 7 bases, leaving 9 bases not matched to a gene. The CDR3 region is CASGPTGIGEQYF. Here the CDR3 DNA reads TGTGCTAGTGGGCCGACAGGGATTGGTGAGCAGTACTTC.

The sample holds many counts of this clonotype. The chain has TRBV5-4 and TRBJ2-7, with D unresolved. This CDR3 spans 13 amino acids. V was trimmed by 1 base and J by 6 bases, leaving 11 bases between them. Germline values: CDR1 SGHNT, CDR2 YYREEE (reference sequence). The CDR3 loop is CASSLSVLREQYF. The CDR3 region has the DNA TGTGCCAGCAGCTTGAGCGTGTTGCGCGAGCAGTACTTC.

CDR3: CASSQLGGGTDTQYF. As DNA, the CDR3 is TGTGCCAGCAGCCAGCTAGGGGGGGGCACAGATACGCAGTATTTT. The chain combines TRBV3-1 with TRBJ2-3; possible D gene TRBD2, 7 bases. V was shortened by 3 bases and J by 1 base, with 11 bases between the two germline ends. CDR1 LGHDT and CDR2 YNNKEL come from the germline V gene (reference sequence). CDR3 length: 15 residues.

This clonotype was detected many times. The chain joins TRBV5-1 to TRBJ2-7; D uncertain. Deletions cut 3 bases from V and 6 bases from J, with 19 bases between. The CDR3 has 15 residues. The germline CDR1 and CDR2 sequences are SGHRS and YFSETQ. CDR3 sequence reads: CASSSFPPPPSEQYF. CDR3 DNA sequence: TGCGCCAGCAGCTCCTTCCCGCCCCCACCCAGCGAGCAGTACTTC.

This clonotype was seen ten or more times. The V gene is TRBV6-6, the J gene TRBJ1-1; TRBD1 aligns across 9 bases. The CDR3 runs 16 residues. V shed 6 bases and J 4 bases; nucleotides not matched to a gene: 12. Germline V gene lookup returns CDR1 MNHNY and CDR2 SVGAGI (reference sequence). Here the CDR3 DNA reads TGTGCCAGCAGAGGGGTACAGGGGGCGCTAGGCACTGAAGCTTTCTTT. Its translation is CASRGVQGALGTEAFF.

The chain is built from TRBV2 and TRBJ2-3, with no clear D. The CDR3 contains 15 residues. The V end was cut by 3 bases, the J end by 0 bases, with 10 bases between. Germline CDR1 is SNHLY and CDR2 is FYNNEI. CDR3 sequence reads: CASSDVRKSTDTQYF. The CDR3 DNA sequence: TGTGCCAGCAGTGATGTAAGGAAGAGCACAGATACGCAGTATTTT.

This clonotype was counted only a few times. This chain uses TRBV7-2 with TRBJ1-5, with unresolved D. Germline V gene data show CDR1 as SGHTA and CDR2 as FQGNSA. Trimming removed 1 base at V and 5 bases at J, with 18 bases between. There are 17 residues in the CDR3. The CDR3 DNA is TGTGCCAGCAGCTTAGAACCGGGGTGGGCTATGGATCAGCCCCAGCATTTT. Translating it yields CASSLEPGWAMDQPQHF.

This clonotype was seen at least ten times. The chain combines TRBV7-9 with TRBJ2-1; D remains unclear. Trimming took 5 bases from V and 6 from J, leaving 11 bases between them. The germline V gene has CDR1 SEHNR and CDR2 FQNEAQ (reference sequence). CDR3 length equals 13 residues. CDR3 sequence reads: CASSPTERNEQFF. DNA for the CDR3: TGTGCCAGCAGCCCAACGGAGCGCAATGAGCAGTTCTTC. The full variable domain, in which reference TRBV7-9 and TRBJ2-1 provide the parts outside the CDR3, is DTGVSQNPRHKITKRGQNVTFRCDPISEHNRLYWYRQTLGQGPEFLTYFQNEAQLEKSRLLSDRFSAERPKGSFSTLEIQRTEQGDSAMYLCASSPTERNEQFFGPGTRLTVL.

This clonotype was detected ten times or more. This sequence joins TRBV12-3 or TRBV12-4 and TRBJ2-7; tentatively, D is TRBD2 (6 bases). Trimming shortened V by 5 bases and J by 3 bases, and 17 bases separated the two germline ends. The CDR3 is 15 residues long. CDR3 nucleotide sequence: TGTGCCAGCAGTCCTCTCCCGACGGGGGACTACGAGCAGTACTTC. Protein: CASSPLPTGDYEQYF.

This clonotype showed up many times. The chain employs TRBV29-1 and TRBJ2-7; TRBD1 matches at 9 bases. V trimming: 4 bases; J trimming: 1 base; junction bases outside the gene matches: 14. This CDR3 has 17 residues. The germline V gene has CDR1 SQVTM and CDR2 ANQGSEA. CDR3 in DNA: TGCAGCGTTGTTCTGGGTGATGGACAGGGGTTTTCCTACGAGCAGTACTTC. Translation: CSVVLGDGQGFSYEQYF.